This note documents a single TCR beta chain sequence. The authors' processing: Amplified reference gene primers provided the basis for estimating nucleated cell counts. The protocol was immunoSEQ multiplex PCR, while the TCRdb copy is restricted to in-frame clones and leaves out a portion. V and J calls and clone size are copied from that table; D and trimming were computed from the DNA. The sample contains 200,000 to 250,000 clones, around 90% of which appear only once. The data are from a study of blood T cell repertoires in COVID-19. The CDR3 is 14 residues long. Losses at the gene ends were 3 bases for V and 4 bases for J; bases not matched to a gene: 5. Germline V gene lookup returns CDR1 SGDLS and CDR2 YYNGEE.

V usage is TRBV9 and J usage is TRBJ1-2; TRBD1 agrees at 8 bases. The TCR was taken from a woman aged 45-60 years with acute COVID-19. Sequencing input: PBMCs or T cells enriched from blood (not recorded which). CDR3 bases: TGTGCCAGCAGCGGTGGGGACAGGATCTATGGCTACACCTTC. Its protein product is CASSGGDRIYGYTF.